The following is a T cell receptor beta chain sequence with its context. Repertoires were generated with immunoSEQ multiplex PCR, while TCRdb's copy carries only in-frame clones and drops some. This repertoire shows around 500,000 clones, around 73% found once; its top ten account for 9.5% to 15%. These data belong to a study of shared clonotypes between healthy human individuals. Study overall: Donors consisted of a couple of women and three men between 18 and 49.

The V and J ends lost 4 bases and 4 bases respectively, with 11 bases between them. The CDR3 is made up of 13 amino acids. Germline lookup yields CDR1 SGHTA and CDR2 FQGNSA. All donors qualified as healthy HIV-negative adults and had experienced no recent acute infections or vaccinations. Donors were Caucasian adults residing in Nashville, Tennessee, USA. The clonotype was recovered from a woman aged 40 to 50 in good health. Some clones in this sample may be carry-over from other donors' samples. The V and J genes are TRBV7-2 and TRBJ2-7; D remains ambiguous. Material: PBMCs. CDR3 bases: TGTGCCAGCAGCTATGCCAGGAGTTACGAGCAGTACTTC. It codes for CASSYARSYEQYF.